This entry lists 14 T cell receptor beta chains sequenced from one sample in a study of T-cell memory formation after mild COVID-19. TCRdb re-derived calls from the 5' RACE reads in MiXCR, one entry per CDR3 protein. In the table there are approximately 500,000 distinct CDR3 sequences, roughly 25% of which are singletons. The sequenced sample was PBMCs or a T cell subset sorted from them (not recorded which). Every receptor here comes from an adult woman who had mild COVID-19 (a few samples of this study predate the infection). Cell type and time point are not known.

The V gene is TRBV3-1, the J gene TRBJ2-1; 7 bases map to TRBD2. The CDR3 extends over 18 amino acids. The V gene's germline CDR1 is LGHDT and CDR2 YNNKEL (reference sequence). J was trimmed by 9 bases and V by 3 bases; bases with no gene match: 20. The CDR3 DNA follows: TGTGCCAGCAGCCAGAGACAACGGGGATGGACTAGAGCTATTGAGCAGTTCTTC. Translated: CASSQRQRGWTRAIEQFF.

There are many counts of this clonotype. This rearrangement joins TRBV12-3 or TRBV12-4 to TRBJ2-7; tentative D call: TRBD1 (6 bases). This CDR3 is built from 14 residues. Between the trimmed V and J ends, which lost 5 bases and 1 base, there was a span of 12 bases. The CDR3 sequence: CASSPDSVSYEQYF. DNA of the CDR3: TGTGCCAGCAGTCCGGACAGCGTTTCCTACGAGCAGTACTTC.

The chain recombines TRBV12-3 or TRBV12-4 with TRBJ2-4; 10 nucleotides agree with TRBD2. Trimming cost V 4 bases and J 8 bases; bases outside gene matches: 8. This CDR3 spans 15 amino acids. The CDR3 reads CASSSHLAGDDIQYF. DNA for the CDR3: TGTGCCAGCAGTTCCCATCTAGCGGGGGACGACATTCAGTACTTC.

In its sample, this clonotype was seen a few times. The J gene is TRBJ2-7, the V gene TRBV19, with a weak D call TRBD1 (6 bases). Trimming removed 9 bases from V and 0 bases from J, with 12 bases in between. CDR1 is LNHDA, CDR2 SQIVND, per germline (reference sequence). The CDR3 totals 13 residues. This chain's CDR3 is CARMTGGSYEQYF. The CDR3 nucleotides are TGTGCCAGGATGACAGGTGGCTCCTACGAGCAGTACTTC.

This clonotype was recorded a few times. The chain has TRBV5-7 and TRBJ2-3; 11 bases map to TRBD2. TRBV5-7 is identified as an open reading frame with a role that is uncertain. The CDR3 extends over 17 amino acids. Trimming removed 1 base from V and 1 base from J; junction bases left unmatched: 5. For the CDR3, the DNA is TGTGCCAGCAGCTTGAGGCGGACTAGCGGGCGCACAGATACGCAGTATTTT. It translates to CASSLRRTSGRTDTQYF.

The chain has TRBV5-4 and TRBJ1-1; no clear D gene. V shed 5 bases and J shed 1 base, with 12 bases lying between them. Germline assignment: CDR1 SGHNT and CDR2 YYREEE (reference sequence). The CDR3 spans 14 residues. The CDR3, as DNA: TGTGCCAGCAGTCGGAGGTCCTCGAACACTGAAGCTTTCTTT. This translates into CASSRRSSNTEAFF. The full variable domain, rest sourced from reference TRBV5-4 and TRBJ1-1, is ETGVTQSPTHLIKTRGQQVTLRCSSQSGHNTVSWYQQALGQGPQFIFQYYREEENGRGNFPPRFSGLQFPNYSSELNVNALELDDSALYLCASSRRSSNTEAFFGQGTRLTVV.

The chain joins TRBV14 to TRBJ2-3; 7 nucleotides align to TRBD1. The CDR3 covers 16 residues. V shed 0 bases and J 0 bases; nucleotides not matched to a gene: 3. Germline V gene lookup returns CDR1 SGHDN and CDR2 FVKESK. CDR3 bases: TGTGCCAGCAGCCAAGATTGGGACAGAAGCACAGATACGCAGTATTTT. Its protein is CASSQDWDRSTDTQYF.

This clonotype was seen a few times. V gene TRBV7-3 combines with J gene TRBJ2-2; D possibly uses TRBD1 or TRBD2 (6 bases each). The germline V gene has CDR1 SGHTA and CDR2 FQGTGA. Between the trimmed V and J ends, which lost 1 base and 6 bases, there was a span of 12 bases. The CDR3 is 15 amino acids. The CDR3 bases are TGTGCCAGCAGCTTAAACCCGGGGGCGGCCGGGGAGCTGTTTTTT. This codes for CASSLNPGAAGELFF.

A few counts support this clonotype. The chain employs TRBV4-1 and TRBJ2-5; TRBD1 agrees at 7 bases. The junction had 5 bases not matched to a gene; V was cut back by 4 bases and J by 3 bases. This CDR3 contains 14 residues. The germline gives CDR1 MGHRA, CDR2 YSYEKL. CDR3 region: CASSLPGQKETQYF. The CDR3 DNA reads as TGCGCCAGCAGCCTACCGGGACAGAAAGAGACCCAGTACTTC.

V gene TRBV24-1 combines with J gene TRBJ2-3; possibly TRBD1 for D (6 bases). This CDR3 contains 16 residues. Trimming stripped 2 bases from V and 2 bases from J, with 13 bases between. Per the germline V gene, CDR1 is KGHDR and CDR2 is SFDVKD. This chain's CDR3 is CATSDSQEGDTDTQYF. Written as DNA, the CDR3 is TGTGCCACCAGTGATTCCCAAGAGGGGGACACAGATACGCAGTATTTT.

This chain links TRBV20-1 with TRBJ2-7, with TRBD1 matching over 9 bases. V was clipped by 5 bases and J by 5 bases; unmatched bases: 7. Germline CDR1 is DFQATT and CDR2 is SNEGSKA (reference sequence). The CDR3 runs to 13 residues. The CDR3 region is CSASGTGTHEQYF. The CDR3 bases are TGCAGTGCTTCCGGGACAGGGACCCACGAGCAGTACTTC.

V is TRBV6-1 and J is TRBJ2-6; 7 bases map to TRBD1. This CDR3 comprises 17 residues. With V trimmed by 4 bases and J by 2 bases, 8 bases remained unmatched. Per the germline V gene, CDR1 is MNHNS and CDR2 is SASEGT. CDR3 bases: TGTGCCAGCAGTGGGAGACAGGGCTGGGCTGGGGCCAACGTCCTGACTTTC. Its translation is CASSGRQGWAGANVLTF.

This clonotype was seen more than once but under ten times. The chain links TRBV14 to TRBJ1-4; D might be TRBD1 (5 bases). This CDR3 region has 16 residues. Trimming cost V 4 bases and J 6 bases, with 18 bases left between them. Looked up from germline, CDR1 is SGHDN and CDR2 is FVKESK. DNA of the CDR3: TGTGCCAGCAGCCTTACAGGCGGATGGCTTCATGAAAAACTGTTTTTT. Amino acids: CASSLTGGWLHEKLFF.

This chain links TRBV10-3 with TRBJ1-5; D call uncertain. The CDR3 has 12 residues. Looked up from germline, CDR1 is ENHRY and CDR2 is SYGVKD. V lost 2 bases and J 7 bases, leaving 6 bases between the germline ends. CDR3 sequence (DNA): TGTGCCATCAGTGAGCCGGGGCAGCCCCAGCATTTT. Translated, it gives CAISEPGQPQHF.